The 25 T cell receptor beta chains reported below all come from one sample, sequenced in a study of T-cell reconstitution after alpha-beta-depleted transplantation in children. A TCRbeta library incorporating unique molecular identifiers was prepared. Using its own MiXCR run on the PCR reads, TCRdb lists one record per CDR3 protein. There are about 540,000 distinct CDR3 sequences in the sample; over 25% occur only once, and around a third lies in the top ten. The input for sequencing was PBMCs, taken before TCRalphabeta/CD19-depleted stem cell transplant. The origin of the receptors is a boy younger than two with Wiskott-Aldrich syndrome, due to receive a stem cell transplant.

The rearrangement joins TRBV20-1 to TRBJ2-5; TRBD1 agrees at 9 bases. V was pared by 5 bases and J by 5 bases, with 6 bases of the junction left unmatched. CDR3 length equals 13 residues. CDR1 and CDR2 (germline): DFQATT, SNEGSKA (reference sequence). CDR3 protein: CSARRTGAETQYF. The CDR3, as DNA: TGCAGTGCTCGCCGGACAGGGGCCGAGACCCAGTACTTC.

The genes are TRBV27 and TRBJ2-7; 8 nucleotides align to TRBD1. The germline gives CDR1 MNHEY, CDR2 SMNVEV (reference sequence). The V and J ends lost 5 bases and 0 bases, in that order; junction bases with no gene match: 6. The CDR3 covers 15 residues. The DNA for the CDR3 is TGTGCCAGCAGTACCCCGGACAGGGTCTCCTACGAGCAGTACTTC. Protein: CASSTPDRVSYEQYF.

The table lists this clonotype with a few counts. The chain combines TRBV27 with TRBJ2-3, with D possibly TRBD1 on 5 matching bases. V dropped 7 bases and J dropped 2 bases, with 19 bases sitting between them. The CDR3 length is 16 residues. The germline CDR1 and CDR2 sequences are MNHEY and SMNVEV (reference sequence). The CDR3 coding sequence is TGTGCCAGCAAGGGGCGAAGCTATCCCCTCACAGATACGCAGTATTTT. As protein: CASKGRSYPLTDTQYF.

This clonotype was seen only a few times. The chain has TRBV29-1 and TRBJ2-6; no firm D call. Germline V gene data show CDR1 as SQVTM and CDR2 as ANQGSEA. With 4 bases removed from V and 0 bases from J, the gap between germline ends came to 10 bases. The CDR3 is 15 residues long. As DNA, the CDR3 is TGCAGCGTTGGGTCGGCCCGCTCTGGGGCCAACGTCCTGACTTTC. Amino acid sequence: CSVGSARSGANVLTF.

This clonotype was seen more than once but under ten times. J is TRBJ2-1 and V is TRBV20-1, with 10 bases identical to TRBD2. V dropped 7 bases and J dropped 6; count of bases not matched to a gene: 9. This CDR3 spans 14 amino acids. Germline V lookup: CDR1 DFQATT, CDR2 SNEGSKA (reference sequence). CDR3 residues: CSVPVAGGRNEQFF. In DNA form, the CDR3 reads TGCAGTGTACCAGTAGCGGGAGGTCGCAATGAGCAGTTCTTC.

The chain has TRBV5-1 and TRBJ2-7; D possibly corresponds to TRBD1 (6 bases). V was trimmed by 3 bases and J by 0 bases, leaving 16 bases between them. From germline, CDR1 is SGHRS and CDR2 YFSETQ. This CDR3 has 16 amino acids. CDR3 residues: CASSSVRAGVSYEQYF. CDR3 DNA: TGCGCCAGCAGCTCAGTCCGGGCAGGGGTCTCCTACGAGCAGTACTTC.

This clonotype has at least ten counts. As DNA, the CDR3 is TGTGCCAGCAGCTTAGCCTCCGGGACAGGGTTTAACGAGCAGTACTTC. Its protein is CASSLASGTGFNEQYF. This chain joins TRBV7-2 and TRBJ2-7; TRBD1 matches 9 bases. This CDR3 has 16 residues. V was clipped by 0 bases and J by 5 bases; unmatched bases: 8. The germline V gene has CDR1 SGHTA and CDR2 FQGNSA.

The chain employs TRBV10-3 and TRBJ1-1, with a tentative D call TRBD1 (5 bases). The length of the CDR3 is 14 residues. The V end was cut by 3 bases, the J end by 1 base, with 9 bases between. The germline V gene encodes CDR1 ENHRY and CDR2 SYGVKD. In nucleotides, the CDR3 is TGTGCCATCAGTGACGCCGGGACGAACACTGAAGCTTTCTTT. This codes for CAISDAGTNTEAFF.

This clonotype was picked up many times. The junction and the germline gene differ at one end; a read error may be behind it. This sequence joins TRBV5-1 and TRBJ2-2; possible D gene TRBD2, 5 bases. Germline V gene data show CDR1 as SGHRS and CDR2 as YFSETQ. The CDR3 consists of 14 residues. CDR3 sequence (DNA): TGTGCCAGCAGTTTAGAGGGGAACACCGGGGAGCTGTTTTTT. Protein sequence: CASSLEGNTGELFF.

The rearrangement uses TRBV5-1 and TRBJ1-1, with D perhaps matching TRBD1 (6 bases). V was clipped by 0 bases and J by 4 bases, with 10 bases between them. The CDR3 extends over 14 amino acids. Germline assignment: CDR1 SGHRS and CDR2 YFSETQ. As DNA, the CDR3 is TGCGCCAGCAGCTTGGCGGGGGCGAGCACTGAAGCTTTCTTT. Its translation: CASSLAGASTEAFF.

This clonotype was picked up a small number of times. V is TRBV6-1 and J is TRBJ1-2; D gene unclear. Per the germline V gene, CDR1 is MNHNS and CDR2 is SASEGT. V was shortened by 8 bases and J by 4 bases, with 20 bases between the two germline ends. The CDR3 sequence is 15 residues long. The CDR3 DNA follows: TGTGCCAGCTCCGTCTCACTGGGCGAGATCTATGGCTACACCTTC. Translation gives CASSVSLGEIYGYTF.

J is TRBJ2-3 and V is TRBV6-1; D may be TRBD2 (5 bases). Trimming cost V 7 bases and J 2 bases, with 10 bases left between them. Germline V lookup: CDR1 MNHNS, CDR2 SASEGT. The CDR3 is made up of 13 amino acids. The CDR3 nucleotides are TGTGCCAGCACCCAGGACTCCACAGATACGCAGTATTTT. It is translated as CASTQDSTDTQYF.

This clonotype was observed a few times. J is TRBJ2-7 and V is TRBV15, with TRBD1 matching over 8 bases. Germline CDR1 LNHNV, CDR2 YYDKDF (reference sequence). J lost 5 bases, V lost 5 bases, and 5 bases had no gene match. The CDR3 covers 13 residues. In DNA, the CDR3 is TGTGCCACCAGCGGAGGACAGGGCGACGAGCAGTACTTC. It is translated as CATSGGQGDEQYF.

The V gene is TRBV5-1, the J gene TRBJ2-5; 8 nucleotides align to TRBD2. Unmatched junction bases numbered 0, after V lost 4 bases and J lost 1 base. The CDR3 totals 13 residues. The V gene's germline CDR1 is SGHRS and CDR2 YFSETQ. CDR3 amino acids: CASSTSGQETQYF. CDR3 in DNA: TGCGCCAGCAGCACTAGCGGCCAAGAGACCCAGTACTTC.

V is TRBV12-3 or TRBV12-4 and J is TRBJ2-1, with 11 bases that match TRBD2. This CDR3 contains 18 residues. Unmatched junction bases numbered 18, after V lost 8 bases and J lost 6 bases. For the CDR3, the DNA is TGTGCCAGCTGTCCTTATAAGCCGGGACTAGCGGTGGGCAATGAGCAGTTCTTC. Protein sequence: CASCPYKPGLAVGNEQFF.

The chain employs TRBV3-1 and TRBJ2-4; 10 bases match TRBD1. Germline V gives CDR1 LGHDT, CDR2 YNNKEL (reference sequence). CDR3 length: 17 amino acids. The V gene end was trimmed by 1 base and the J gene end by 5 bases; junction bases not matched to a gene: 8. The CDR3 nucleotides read TGTGCCAGCAGCCAAGTTAGGTCCGGGACAGGGGAAAACATTCAGTACTTC. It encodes CASSQVRSGTGENIQYF.

CDR3 protein: CASSSAPTKNIQYF. CDR3 nucleotides: TGTGCCAGCAGCTCGGCCCCGACCAAAAACATTCAGTACTTC. V usage is TRBV5-4 and J usage is TRBJ2-4; D gene uncertain. The germline CDR1 and CDR2 sequences are SGHNT and YYREEE (reference sequence). The CDR3 runs to 14 residues. V lost 3 bases to trimming and J lost 2 bases, with 9 bases between them.

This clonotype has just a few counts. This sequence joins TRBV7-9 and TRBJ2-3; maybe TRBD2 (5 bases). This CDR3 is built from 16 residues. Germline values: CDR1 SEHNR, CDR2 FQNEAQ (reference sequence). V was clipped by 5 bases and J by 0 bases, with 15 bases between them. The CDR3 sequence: CASSQGTRVSTDTQYF. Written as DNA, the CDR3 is TGTGCCAGCAGCCAAGGAACTAGAGTTAGCACAGATACGCAGTATTTT.

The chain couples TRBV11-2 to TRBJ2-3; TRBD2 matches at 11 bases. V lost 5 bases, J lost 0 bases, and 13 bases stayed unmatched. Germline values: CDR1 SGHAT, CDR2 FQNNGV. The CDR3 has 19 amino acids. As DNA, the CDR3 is TGTGCCAGCAGCCCCAGTCCCCGGACTAGCGGGCTTAGCACAGATACGCAGTATTTT. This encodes CASSPSPRTSGLSTDTQYF.

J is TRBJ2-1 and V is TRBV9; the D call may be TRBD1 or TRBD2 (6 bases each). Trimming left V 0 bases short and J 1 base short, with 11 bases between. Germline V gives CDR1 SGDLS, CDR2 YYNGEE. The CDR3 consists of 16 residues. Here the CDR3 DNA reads TGTGCCAGCAGCGTAGGGAGGGGGGTGTCCTACAATGAGCAGTTCTTC. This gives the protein CASSVGRGVSYNEQFF.

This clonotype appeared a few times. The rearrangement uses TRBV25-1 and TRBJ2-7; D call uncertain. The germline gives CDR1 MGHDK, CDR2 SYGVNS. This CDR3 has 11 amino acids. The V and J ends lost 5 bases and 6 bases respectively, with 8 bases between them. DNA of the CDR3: TGTGCCAGCAGTCCACTCCGCGAGCAGTACTTC. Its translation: CASSPLREQYF.

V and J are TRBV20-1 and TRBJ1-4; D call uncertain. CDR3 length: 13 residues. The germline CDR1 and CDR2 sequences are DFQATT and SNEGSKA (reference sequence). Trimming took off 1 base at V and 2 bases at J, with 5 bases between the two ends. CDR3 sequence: CSARGQTNEKLFF. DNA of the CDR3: TGCAGTGCTAGAGGTCAGACTAATGAAAAACTGTTTTTT.

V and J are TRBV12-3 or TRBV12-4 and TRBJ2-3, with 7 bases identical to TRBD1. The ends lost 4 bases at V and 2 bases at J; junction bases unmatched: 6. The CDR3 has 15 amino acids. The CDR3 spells CASSSTGAFTDTQYF. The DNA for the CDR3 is TGTGCCAGCAGTTCCACAGGGGCTTTCACAGATACGCAGTATTTT.

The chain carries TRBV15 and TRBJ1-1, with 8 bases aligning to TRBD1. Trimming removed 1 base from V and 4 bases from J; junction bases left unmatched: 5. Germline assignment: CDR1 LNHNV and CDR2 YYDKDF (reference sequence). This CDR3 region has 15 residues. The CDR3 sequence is CATSRVAGGGTEAFF. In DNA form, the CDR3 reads TGTGCCACCAGCAGAGTGGCAGGGGGCGGCACTGAAGCTTTCTTT.

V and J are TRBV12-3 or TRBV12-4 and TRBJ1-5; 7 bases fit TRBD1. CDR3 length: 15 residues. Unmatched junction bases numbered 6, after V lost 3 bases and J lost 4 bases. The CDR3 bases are TGTGCCAGCAGTTTTCAGGGGGGAGCTAATCAGCCCCAGCATTTT. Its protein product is CASSFQGGANQPQHF.